Following are 20 T cell receptor beta chains from one sample sequenced in a study of blood T cell repertoires in COVID-19. The method was immunoSEQ multiplex PCR; TCRdb's version includes in-frame clones alone and lacks a portion of them. In the table there are 65,000 to 95,000 clones, 70% to 90% of which are singletons. The sample comprised peripheral blood. These receptors all stem from a man between 65 and 79 years old with active or convalescent COVID-19.

CDR3 DNA sequence: TGTGCCAGTACCCCCGGCGGGGGCTCCACAGATACGCAGTATTTT. Residues: CASTPGGGSTDTQYF. The chain joins TRBV19 to TRBJ2-3; possible D gene TRBD2, 7 bases. CDR1 LNHDA and CDR2 SQIVND come from the germline V gene (reference sequence). The CDR3 is 15 residues long. The germline V and J ends were trimmed by 7 bases and 2 bases, with 16 bases remaining between them.

The chain carries TRBV28 and TRBJ1-4; no clear D. The CDR3 totals 16 residues. With 5 bases removed from V and 0 bases from J, the gap between germline ends came to 13 bases. The V gene's germline CDR1 is MDHEN and CDR2 SYDVKM. CDR3: CASSPSTYATNEKLFF. CDR3 coding DNA: TGTGCCAGCAGTCCAAGTACTTACGCAACTAATGAAAAACTGTTTTTT.

This chain connects TRBV6-1 to TRBJ2-4; the D gene is possibly TRBD1 (6 bases). The CDR3 covers 14 residues. The V and J ends lost 3 bases and 7 bases respectively, with 13 bases between them. Germline values: CDR1 MNHNS, CDR2 SASEGT. The CDR3 is CASSDNWQGNIQYF. As DNA, the CDR3 is TGTGCCAGCAGTGATAATTGGCAGGGGAACATTCAGTACTTC.

The chain is built from TRBV7-9 and TRBJ2-1, with 7 bases lining up with TRBD1. Germline V gene data show CDR1 as SEHNR and CDR2 as FQNEAQ (reference sequence). The CDR3 extends over 14 amino acids. Trimming took 5 bases from V and 8 from J; bases not matched to a gene: 9. CDR3 coding DNA: TGTGCCAGCAGCACACAGGGGACGGCGGATGAGCAGTTCTTC. This encodes CASSTQGTADEQFF.

In this sample, this clone turned up once. This sequence joins TRBV14 and TRBJ2-2, with 8 bases aligning to TRBD2. The CDR3 spans 14 residues. CDR1 is SGHDN, CDR2 FVKESK, per germline. Losses at the gene ends were 4 bases for V and 6 bases for J; bases not matched to a gene: 4. The CDR3 loop is CASSRDGGAGELFF. In DNA, the CDR3 is TGTGCCAGCAGCCGAGACGGGGGGGCCGGGGAGCTGTTTTTT.

In DNA, the CDR3 is TGTGCCAGCAGCTTAGGTAAAGCTGATTCACCCCTCCACTTT. It encodes CASSLGKADSPLHF. The rearrangement uses TRBV11-3 and TRBJ1-6; unclear D gene. The CDR3 runs to 14 residues. The V end was cut by 1 base, the J end by 8 bases, with 9 bases between. In germline, CDR1 is SGHNT, CDR2 YENEEA.

The chain carries TRBV19 and TRBJ2-5; 7 bases line up with TRBD2. J lost 1 base, V lost 3 bases, and 5 bases had no gene match. The CDR3 length is 15 residues. In germline, CDR1 is LNHDA, CDR2 SQIVND (reference sequence). The CDR3, as DNA: TGTGCCAGTAGTATGTCTAGCGGTAGCCAAGAGACCCAGTACTTC. Protein sequence: CASSMSSGSQETQYF.

The chain couples TRBV4-1 to TRBJ2-2, with TRBD1 matching 8 bases. The CDR3 is 17 residues long. The germline CDR1 and CDR2 sequences are MGHRA and YSYEKL. Losses at the gene ends were 4 bases for V and 0 bases for J; bases not matched to a gene: 7. CDR3 DNA: TGCGCCAGCAGCCCCCTTCCAGGGGGCGCGAACACCGGGGAGCTGTTTTTT. It translates to CASSPLPGGANTGELFF.

This clone was counted once. The chain couples TRBV6-6 to TRBJ2-5, with D tentatively TRBD2 (5 bases). The V end lost 2 bases, the J end lost 7 bases, and 5 bases lay between the germline ends. Germline V gene lookup returns CDR1 MNHNY and CDR2 SVGAGI (reference sequence). The CDR3 runs to 11 residues. The CDR3: CASSYGGTQYF. As DNA, the CDR3 is TGTGCCAGCAGTTACGGAGGGACCCAGTACTTC.

The chain carries TRBV7-8 and TRBJ2-2; 10 bases align to TRBD2. The V gene's germline CDR1 is SGHVS and CDR2 FQNEAQ. The ends lost 5 bases at V and 6 bases at J; junction bases unmatched: 12. CDR3 size: 17 residues. DNA for the CDR3: TGTGCCAGCAGCCCCAGGGGGCTAGCGGGGGAGGCCGGGGAGCTGTTTTTT. Its protein product is CASSPRGLAGEAGELFF.

V and J are TRBV18 and TRBJ1-1, with 7 positions matching TRBD1. The CDR3 totals 14 residues. Germline CDR1 KGHSH, CDR2 LQKENI. J lost 1 base, V lost 1 base, and 0 bases had no gene match. CDR3 in amino acids: CASSPRQGNTEAFF. The CDR3 DNA follows: TGTGCCAGCTCACCACGACAGGGGAACACTGAAGCTTTCTTT.

This clone was seen just once. In nucleotides, the CDR3 is TGTGCCAGCAGTTACCCCGGGGAGAATTCACCCCTCCACTTT. It codes for CASSYPGENSPLHF. This chain links TRBV6-6 with TRBJ1-6; D unclear. CDR1 MNHNY and CDR2 SVGAGI come from the germline V gene (reference sequence). The V end was cut by 2 bases, the J end by 7 bases, with 9 bases between. This CDR3 region has 14 residues.

This chain uses TRBV19 with TRBJ1-1; D uncertain. There are 15 residues in the CDR3. From germline, CDR1 is LNHDA and CDR2 SQIVND (reference sequence). V was pared by 5 bases and J by 1 base, with 14 bases between. The CDR3 here is CASSARGLGNTEAFF. In DNA, the CDR3 is TGTGCCAGTAGTGCCCGAGGGTTAGGGAACACTGAAGCTTTCTTT.

This chain uses TRBV7-2 with TRBJ2-1; possibly TRBD2 for D (6 bases). Germline CDR1 reads SGHTA; CDR2 reads FQGNSA. The CDR3 loop spans 13 amino acids. With 3 bases removed from V and 9 bases from J, the gap between germline ends came to 12 bases. CDR3 nucleotides: TGTGCCAGCAGCTTTACGGGGGTCGCTGAGCAGTTCTTC. This encodes CASSFTGVAEQFF.

This clone was counted only a few times. The chain couples TRBV7-9 to TRBJ2-3, with no clear D. The CDR3 consists of 12 residues. V was shortened by 1 base and J by 4 bases, with 3 bases between the two germline ends. Germline loops: CDR1 SEHNR, CDR2 FQNEAQ (reference sequence). The CDR3 here is CASSLVADTQYF. In DNA form, the CDR3 reads TGTGCCAGCAGCTTAGTCGCAGATACGCAGTATTTT.

The chain couples TRBV18 to TRBJ2-1; 13 bases are shared with TRBD2. J was trimmed by 5 bases and V by 3 bases; bases with no gene match: 7. From germline, CDR1 is KGHSH and CDR2 LQKENI. The CDR3 is 17 residues long. CDR3 bases: TGTGCCAGCTCACCCCGGGGGACTAGCGGGGTAAACAATGAGCAGTTCTTC. Translated, it gives CASSPRGTSGVNNEQFF.

The chain combines TRBV3-1 (or the pseudogene TRBV3-2) with TRBJ2-2; tentatively, D is TRBD2 (7 bases). Germline CDR1 LGHDT, CDR2 YNNKEL (reference sequence). CDR3 length: 16 amino acids. V gave up 7 bases and J gave up 4 bases, with 19 bases separating them. CDR3 DNA: TGTGCCAGCACCCTCTTCCGGGGGGCACTCACCGGGGAGCTGTTTTTT. Translating it yields CASTLFRGALTGELFF.

This clone was seen only once. CDR3 amino acids: CASSQAGSPLNGYTF. The CDR3 nucleotides read TGTGCCAGCAGCCAAGCGGGGTCTCCATTGAATGGCTACACCTTC. The chain has TRBV4-2 and TRBJ1-2; D is uncertain. V lost 1 base and J 6 bases, leaving 15 bases between the germline ends. The length of the CDR3 is 15 residues. The V gene's germline CDR1 is LGHNA and CDR2 YNFKEQ.

This chain links TRBV18 with TRBJ1-1; D is uncertain. V was shortened by 3 bases and J by 3 bases, with 14 bases between the two germline ends. The length of the CDR3 is 15 residues. Germline CDR1 reads KGHSH; CDR2 reads LQKENI. This chain's CDR3 is CASSPRSQRDTEAFF. CDR3 nucleotide sequence: TGTGCCAGCTCACCCCGGTCGCAACGGGACACTGAAGCTTTCTTT.

The V and J genes are TRBV4-2 and TRBJ2-1; perhaps TRBD2 as D (6 bases). The CDR3 loop spans 17 amino acids. Per the germline V gene, CDR1 is LGHNA and CDR2 is YNFKEQ. Trimming left V 0 bases short and J 9 bases short, with 21 bases between. CDR3 loop: CASSQDIGGALLSEQFF. The CDR3 DNA reads TGTGCCAGCAGCCAAGATATCGGGGGAGCCCTCCTTAGTGAGCAGTTCTTC.